The source of this TCR beta chain is a study of T cell changes during pregnancy in multiple sclerosis. Produced via immunoSEQ multiplex PCR; TCRdb's table is partial and in-frame only. Counted here are around 55,000 clones, 80% to 90% occurring once; the ten biggest clones make up 0.55% to 0.6%. The CDR3 has 14 amino acids. CDR1 is MNHEY, CDR2 SVGAGI, per germline. Germline trimming cut 5 bases from V and 3 bases from J; bases unmatched to any gene: 7. Specimen: CD4+ T cells from peripheral blood mononuclear cells, collected in the first trimester of pregnancy. The rearrangement links TRBV6-5 to TRBJ2-7, with 7 bases matching TRBD2. The receptor was isolated from a female donor with multiple sclerosis, enrolled in a pregnancy study. This CDR3 is CASSRAGENYEQYF. The CDR3, as DNA: TGTGCCAGCAGTCGCGCGGGGGAGAACTACGAGCAGTACTTC.